These 32 T cell receptor beta chains were all obtained from the same sample, sequenced in a study of PD-L1 blockade in urothelial cancer. The time point: pretreatment peripheral blood. Only in-frame clones appear in the TCRdb table, and some are missing; sequencing was by immunoSEQ multiplex PCR. The sample yields some 50,000 clones, around 85% seen once. The source material was PBMCs, sampled around atezolizumab (anti-PD-L1) treatment. These TCRs come from a woman in her sixties with urothelial cancer.

The V gene is TRBV6-8, the J gene TRBJ2-3, with TRBD1 matching 7 bases. There are 15 residues in the CDR3. J lost 5 bases, V lost 2 bases, and 7 bases had no gene match. Germline loops: CDR1 MNHGY, CDR2 SAAAGT. The DNA for the CDR3 is TGTGCCAGCAGTTACAGGGGGCGCGGCGGAGATACGCAGTATTTT. Translating gives CASSYRGRGGDTQYF.

This chain links TRBV29-1 with TRBJ1-4; no reliable D call. The ends were cut back, 7 bases at V and 3 bases at J, with 12 bases in the middle. The CDR3 sequence is 13 residues long. Germline CDR1 is SQVTM and CDR2 is ANQGSEA. For the CDR3, the DNA is TGCAGCGCCCGCGAGGCGGCTAATGAAAAACTGTTTTTT. It specifies CSAREAANEKLFF. The full variable domain, completed using reference TRBV29-1 and TRBJ1-4, is SAVISQKPSRDICQRGTSLTIQCQVDSQVTMMFWYRQQPGQSLTLIATANQGSEATYESGFVIDKFPISRPNLTFSTLTVSNMSPEDSSIYLCSAREAANEKLFFGSGTQLSVL.

V usage is TRBV18 and J usage is TRBJ2-7; D is possibly TRBD1 (6 bases). The ends were cut back, 6 bases at V and 6 bases at J, with 12 bases in the middle. In germline, CDR1 is KGHSH, CDR2 LQKENI. The length of the CDR3 is 12 residues. CDR3 residues: CASSTIGGEQYF. The DNA of the CDR3 is TGTGCCAGCTCGACTATAGGGGGCGAGCAGTACTTC.

This clone was found a few times. V and J are TRBV7-9 and TRBJ2-1; no clear D. The CDR3 is made up of 12 amino acids. Germline loops: CDR1 SEHNR, CDR2 FQNEAQ (reference sequence). The ends were cut back, 5 bases at V and 5 bases at J, with 7 bases in the middle. In DNA, the CDR3 is TGTGCCAGCAGCCCACAGCACAATGAGCAGTTCTTC. Residues: CASSPQHNEQFF.

The chain employs TRBV18 and TRBJ2-3; 7 nucleotides match TRBD1. Losses at the gene ends were 2 bases for V and 7 bases for J; bases not matched to a gene: 9. Germline V gene lookup returns CDR1 KGHSH and CDR2 LQKENI. This CDR3 has 15 amino acids. CDR3 bases: TGTGCCAGCTCACCAGGAGACAGGGTCGGATATACGCAGTATTTT. This translates into CASSPGDRVGYTQYF.

The chain uses TRBV5-6 and TRBJ1-2; TRBD1 might be the D (6 bases). V was cut by 4 bases and J by 2 bases, with 12 bases left in between. The CDR3 runs to 14 residues. Germline values: CDR1 SGHDT, CDR2 YYEEEE. CDR3 residues: CASSPGQPNYGYTF. The CDR3 DNA is TGTGCCAGCAGCCCTGGACAGCCGAACTATGGCTACACCTTC. The full variable domain, its missing parts supplied by reference TRBV5-6 and TRBJ1-2, is DAGVTQSPTHLIKTRGQQVTLRCSPKSGHDTVSWYQQALGQGPQFIFQYYEEEERQRGNFPDRFSGHQFPNYSSELNVNALLLGDSALYLCASSPGQPNYGYTFGSGTRLTVV.

This clone was detected only once. J is TRBJ1-2 and V is TRBV5-1; no reliable D call. The CDR3 is 12 amino acids. Trimming pared 3 bases from V and 3 bases from J, leaving 6 bases between. Germline values: CDR1 SGHRS, CDR2 YFSETQ. The CDR3 coding sequence is TGCGCCAGCAGCTCAGTCGACTATGGCTACACCTTC. Protein sequence: CASSSVDYGYTF.

The V gene is TRBV18, the J gene TRBJ2-7, with TRBD2 matching over 8 bases. Trimming cost V 3 bases and J 6 bases; bases outside gene matches: 13. Looked up from germline, CDR1 is KGHSH and CDR2 is LQKENI. This CDR3 contains 16 residues. Here the CDR3 DNA reads TGTGCCAGCTCACCGCTATTAATTCCGGGAGGGGGCGAGCAGTACTTC. Amino acids: CASSPLLIPGGGEQYF.

This clone was seen only a few times. The V and J genes are TRBV4-2 and TRBJ1-1, with D unresolved. V was shortened by 0 bases and J by 4 bases, with 9 bases between the two germline ends. Germline V gene sequence: CDR1 LGHNA, CDR2 YNFKEQ. There are 14 residues in the CDR3. DNA of the CDR3: TGTGCCAGCAGCCAAGACCGGGGAAGCACTGAAGCTTTCTTT. It is translated as CASSQDRGSTEAFF.

The V gene is TRBV7-2, the J gene TRBJ2-1; TRBD2 matches at 11 bases. Germline loops: CDR1 SGHTA, CDR2 FQGNSA. The ends lost 4 bases at V and 10 bases at J; junction bases unmatched: 21. The CDR3 runs 19 residues. CDR3 region: CASSSLGWKGLAVVEEQFF. CDR3 in DNA: TGTGCCAGCAGCTCCTTGGGCTGGAAGGGACTAGCGGTCGTTGAGGAGCAGTTCTTC.

The rearrangement links TRBV7-9 to TRBJ2-7, with D possibly being TRBD2 (7 bases). The V gene lost 6 bases and the J gene lost 3 bases, with 18 bases spanning the gap. There are 15 residues in the CDR3. Germline V lookup: CDR1 SEHNR, CDR2 FQNEAQ (reference sequence). The CDR3 DNA sequence: TGTGCCAGCAGGCTTCGCGGGGGCGAAATCTACGAGCAGTACTTC. Protein product: CASRLRGGEIYEQYF.

The V call is TRBV5-1, the J call TRBJ1-5; 10 nucleotides match TRBD1. Germline values: CDR1 SGHRS, CDR2 YFSETQ. V was pared by 5 bases and J by 6 bases, with 5 bases of the junction left unmatched. The CDR3 is 14 amino acids. CDR3 in amino acids: CASSWGQGIQPQHF. CDR3 sequence (DNA): TGCGCCAGCAGTTGGGGACAGGGGATTCAGCCCCAGCATTTT.

The CDR3 bases are TGTGCCAGCAGTTTCGGCGGTACCGCCTACAATGAGCAGTTCTTC. Translation gives CASSFGGTAYNEQFF. The V and J genes are TRBV27 and TRBJ2-1, with D uncertain. This CDR3 contains 15 residues. In germline, CDR1 is MNHEY, CDR2 SMNVEV (reference sequence). The germline V and J ends were trimmed by 3 bases and 2 bases, with 11 bases remaining between them.

This chain uses TRBV10-3 with TRBJ2-2; no definite D call. Trimming stripped 3 bases from V and 1 base from J, with 6 bases between. The CDR3 has 14 amino acids. Germline CDR1 reads ENHRY; CDR2 reads SYGVKD. The CDR3 nucleotides read TGTGCCATCAGTGACAACAGGAACACCGGGGAGCTGTTTTTT. Translated: CAISDNRNTGELFF.

CDR3 in DNA: TGTGCCAGCAGGGAGGGACTAGGGGTCCACGAGCAGTACTTC. Protein: CASREGLGVHEQYF. The rearrangement joins TRBV2 to TRBJ2-7; 8 bases line up with TRBD2. The junction had 9 bases not matched to a gene; V was cut back by 6 bases and J by 5 bases. The CDR3 covers 14 residues. The germline V gene has CDR1 SNHLY and CDR2 FYNNEI.

The rearrangement links TRBV5-4 to TRBJ2-7; D might be TRBD2 (6 bases). There are 13 residues in the CDR3. CDR1 and CDR2 from the germline V gene are SGHNT and YYREEE (reference sequence). V was shortened by 2 bases and J by 6 bases, with 12 bases between the two germline ends. The CDR3 reads CASSLGLGGEQYF. In DNA, the CDR3 is TGTGCCAGCAGCTTAGGTCTGGGAGGCGAGCAGTACTTC.

This chain uses TRBV19 with TRBJ2-7; 8 bases agree with TRBD2. V dropped 4 bases and J dropped 3; count of bases not matched to a gene: 2. The CDR3 is 13 amino acids. Germline values: CDR1 LNHDA, CDR2 SQIVND (reference sequence). In DNA, the CDR3 is TGTGCCAGTAGTACCAGCGGGGGCTACGAGCAGTACTTC. This codes for CASSTSGGYEQYF.

This rearrangement joins TRBV5-4 to TRBJ1-4; a possible D gene is TRBD1 (6 bases). The ends were cut back, 8 bases at V and 8 bases at J, with 16 bases in the middle. CDR1 SGHNT and CDR2 YYREEE come from the germline V gene (reference sequence). The CDR3 is 13 amino acids. CDR3 sequence (DNA): TGTGCCAGTACCAAATGGGGGCACGAAAAACTGTTTTTT. Its translation: CASTKWGHEKLFF.

This clone was seen once. The rearrangement joins TRBV10-1 to TRBJ2-3; possibly TRBD2 for D (5 bases). Trimming pared 0 bases from V and 0 bases from J, leaving 7 bases between. The CDR3 consists of 15 residues. Germline CDR1 and CDR2: WNHNN and SYGVQD (reference sequence). The CDR3 region has the DNA TGCGCCAGCAGTGAGTCGGGGAGTAGCACAGATACGCAGTATTTT. Encoded protein: CASSESGSSTDTQYF.

The chain joins TRBV9 to TRBJ2-1; perhaps TRBD1 as D (6 bases). The CDR3 sequence is 16 residues long. The V gene lost 4 bases and the J gene lost 8 bases, with 22 bases spanning the gap. The germline CDR1 and CDR2 sequences are SGDLS and YYNGEE. The CDR3 DNA sequence: TGTGCCAGCAGCCCCTTTGGGGGCGAAGGGAATGATGAGCAGTTCTTC. It yields the protein CASSPFGGEGNDEQFF.

The rearrangement uses TRBV28 and TRBJ2-5, with 7 bases matching TRBD2. CDR3 length: 14 residues. Unmatched junction bases numbered 8, after V lost 1 base and J lost 9 bases. CDR1 and CDR2 from the germline V gene are MDHEN and SYDVKM. The CDR3 loop is CASSLSASGWAQYF. The CDR3 DNA follows: TGTGCCAGCAGTTTATCCGCTAGCGGCTGGGCCCAGTACTTC.

This clone was seen more than once but under ten times. This chain uses TRBV28 with TRBJ2-7, with a weak D call TRBD1 (5 bases). V shed 6 bases and J shed 6 bases, with 15 bases lying between them. Germline loops: CDR1 MDHEN, CDR2 SYDVKM. The CDR3 runs to 13 residues. The CDR3 nucleotides read TGTGCCAGCAGGTCACAGGATACTCGCGAGCAGTACTTC. Its translation: CASRSQDTREQYF.

This clone has just one count. The chain recombines TRBV18 with TRBJ1-2; D gene uncertain. The ends were cut back, 6 bases at V and 0 bases at J, with 11 bases in the middle. This CDR3 contains 14 residues. Germline V gives CDR1 KGHSH, CDR2 LQKENI. CDR3 in amino acids: CASSQGEANYGYTF. In DNA form, the CDR3 reads TGTGCCAGCTCGCAAGGAGAAGCTAACTATGGCTACACCTTC. The full variable domain, in which reference TRBV18 and TRBJ1-2 provide the parts outside the CDR3, is NAGVMQNPRHLVRRRGQEARLRCSPMKGHSHVYWYRQLPEEGLKFMVYLQKENIIDESGMPKERFSAEFPKEGPSILRIQQVVRGDSAAYFCASSQGEANYGYTFGSGTRLTVV.

This chain connects TRBV5-1 to TRBJ2-6; D may be TRBD1 (5 bases). V was clipped by 5 bases and J by 1 base, with 13 bases between them. Germline CDR1 SGHRS, CDR2 YFSETQ. The CDR3 extends over 16 amino acids. CDR3: CASSEQVMSGANVLTF. CDR3 coding DNA: TGCGCCAGCAGTGAACAGGTGATGTCTGGGGCCAACGTCCTGACTTTC.

The chain uses TRBV2 and TRBJ2-3; 9 bases are shared with TRBD2. This CDR3 has 16 residues. V shed 7 bases, J shed 6 bases, and the junction held 14 bases outside the gene matches. Germline CDR1 SNHLY, CDR2 FYNNEI. CDR3 protein: CASKRGRADFKDTQYF. The DNA for the CDR3 is TGTGCCAGCAAACGCGGGAGGGCCGACTTTAAGGATACGCAGTATTTT.

The gene calls are TRBV15 and TRBJ2-2; 12 bases agree with TRBD2. CDR3 size: 16 residues. Germline V gene data show CDR1 as LNHNV and CDR2 as YYDKDF (reference sequence). V shed 2 bases, J shed 9 bases, and the junction held 7 bases outside the gene matches. CDR3 region: CATSRSTSGRRRELFF. The DNA for the CDR3 is TGTGCCACCAGCAGATCTACTAGCGGGAGGCGAAGGGAGCTGTTTTTT.

V is TRBV10-2 and J is TRBJ1-1, with D tentatively TRBD1 (5 bases). Trimming took off 2 bases at V and 3 bases at J, with 10 bases between the two ends. In germline, CDR1 is WSHSY, CDR2 SAAADI. The length of the CDR3 is 14 residues. The CDR3 coding sequence is TGCGCCAGCAGTGAGCTCAGGGCCTACACTGAAGCTTTCTTT. Its protein is CASSELRAYTEAFF.

The rearrangement links TRBV4-1 to TRBJ1-4; the D gene is possibly TRBD1 (6 bases). This CDR3 is built from 16 residues. Germline CDR1 is MGHRA and CDR2 is YSYEKL. V lost 4 bases to trimming and J lost 4 bases, with 16 bases between them. The CDR3 region has the DNA TGCGCCAGCAGCCGATGGGGGGGGCCCATTAATGAAAAACTGTTTTTT. As protein: CASSRWGGPINEKLFF.

The rearrangement links TRBV19 to TRBJ1-5; unclear D gene. V was clipped by 5 bases and J by 0 bases, with 11 bases between them. CDR1 is LNHDA, CDR2 SQIVND, per germline (reference sequence). The CDR3 is 15 residues long. This CDR3 reads CASSQRTLSNQPQHF. CDR3 in DNA: TGTGCCAGTAGTCAAAGAACTCTTAGCAATCAGCCCCAGCATTTT. Complete variable domain (other parts from reference TRBV19 and TRBJ1-5): DGGITQSPKYLFRKEGQNVTLSCEQNLNHDAMYWYRQDPGQGLRLIYYSQIVNDFQKGDIAEGYSVSREKKESFPLTVTSAQKNPTAFYLCASSQRTLSNQPQHFGDGTRLSIL.

This rearrangement joins TRBV5-1 to TRBJ1-1; 7 positions agree with TRBD1. Trimming removed 4 bases from V and 4 bases from J; junction bases left unmatched: 4. Per germline, CDR1 SGHRS and CDR2 YFSETQ. The CDR3 runs 13 residues. For the CDR3, the DNA is TGCGCCAGCAGCCGGGCAGGGGGCACTGAAGCTTTCTTT. Translated, it gives CASSRAGGTEAFF.

This chain links TRBV2 with TRBJ2-5, with 8 nucleotides matching TRBD1. Looked up from germline, CDR1 is SNHLY and CDR2 is FYNNEI. The CDR3 consists of 15 residues. The V and J ends lost 5 bases and 4 bases, in that order; junction bases with no gene match: 9. The CDR3 DNA reads TGTGCCAGCAGTTATGGGACAGGTACGGGAGAGACCCAGTACTTC. This translates into CASSYGTGTGETQYF.

The V gene is TRBV5-1, the J gene TRBJ1-3; maybe TRBD1 (5 bases). The CDR3 sequence is 14 residues long. V lost 3 bases, J lost 4 bases, and 11 bases lay in between. Germline V lookup: CDR1 SGHRS, CDR2 YFSETQ. The CDR3 is CASSSGTVGNTIYF. The CDR3 DNA sequence: TGCGCCAGCAGCTCTGGGACTGTCGGAAACACCATATATTTT. The full variable domain, its missing parts supplied by reference TRBV5-1 and TRBJ1-3, is KAGVTQTPRYLIKTRGQQVTLSCSPISGHRSVSWYQQTPGQGLQFLFEYFSETQRNKGNFPGRFSGRQFSNSRSEMNVSTLELGDSALYLCASSSGTVGNTIYFGEGSWLTVV.